A selection of T cell receptor beta chains follows, all from one sample in a study of T cell responses to AZD1222 COVID-19 vaccine. Here immunoSEQ multiplex PCR was the method, and the copy in TCRdb shows in-frame clones only, minus some. This sample has roughly 100,000 clones, with 86% found just once. Sequenced material: peripheral blood, taken 28 days after the second dose of the MenACWY control vaccine. The receptors stem from an adult who received the MenACWY meningococcal vaccine as a control. Each CDR3 is given with its conserved first and last residue. A D gene is named only where the DNA matches it firmly. A row's size may be missing; if present it is once, few, many or a size class.

J: TRBJ2-1; V: TRBV5-5; size: -; D: TRBD2; DNA: TGTGCCAGCAGCCAAGGACTAGCGGGGGGCCTCAACTACAATGAGCAGTTCTTC; CDR3: CASSQGLAGGLNYNEQFF
J: TRBJ1-2; V: TRBV30; size: -; D: -; DNA: TGTGCCTGGAGTGTAGATGGGGGGGGAAGCGGCTACACCTTC; CDR3: CAWSVDGGGSGYTF
J: TRBJ2-7; V: TRBV7-2; size: -; D: TRBD2; DNA: TGTGCCAGCAGCGGGGACTACTACGAGCAGTACTTC; CDR3: CASSGDYYEQYF
J: TRBJ2-7; V: TRBV12-3/TRBV12-4; size: few; D: -; DNA: TGTGCCAGCAGCCGGGACAGCGGGCACGAGCAGTACTTC; CDR3: CASSRDSGHEQYF
J: TRBJ1-1; V: TRBV7-8; size: -; D: TRBD1; DNA: TGTGCCAGCAGCTTCGTAACTGCGGGACAGGGTGAAGCTTTCTTT; CDR3: CASSFVTAGQGEAFF
J: TRBJ2-7; V: TRBV7-2; size: -; D: TRBD2; DNA: TGTGCCAGCAGCGCTACCGGGACTAGCGGGACTTACTTC; CDR3: CASSATGTSGTYF
J: TRBJ1-4; V: TRBV6-1; size: -; D: TRBD1; DNA: TGTGCCAGCAGTGGGGACAGGGGGCAGTCGAATGAAAAACTGTTTTTT; CDR3: CASSGDRGQSNEKLFF
J: TRBJ2-5; V: TRBV7-9; size: -; D: -; DNA: TGTGCCAGCAGCTTCAGGGGCCGAGGGGGTCAAGAGACCCAGTACTTC; CDR3: CASSFRGRGGQETQYF
J: TRBJ1-2; V: TRBV28; size: -; D: -; DNA: TGTGCCAGCACTGAAGGGTTTAGGTATGGCTACACCTTC; CDR3: CASTEGFRYGYTF
J: TRBJ1-1; V: TRBV7-3; size: -; D: TRBD1; DNA: TGTGCCAGCAGCCCCGCTACAGGGGCCACTGAAGCTTTCTTT; CDR3: CASSPATGATEAFF
J: TRBJ1-2; V: TRBV5-4; size: -; D: -; DNA: TGTGCCAGCAGGTTAACCGGGACCCCCTATGGCTACACCTTC; CDR3: CASRLTGTPYGYTF
J: TRBJ1-2; V: TRBV3-1/TRBV3-2; size: once; D: TRBD1; DNA: TGTGCCAGCAGCCAAGTAGATGCGACAGGGGGCGTTGGCTACACCTTC; CDR3: CASSQVDATGGVGYTF
J: TRBJ1-1; V: TRBV6-2/TRBV6-3; size: -; D: TRBD1; DNA: TGTGCCAGCAGTTACCGGACAGGGGCGTTCGCTGAAGCTTTCTTT; CDR3: CASSYRTGAFAEAFF
J: TRBJ1-5; V: TRBV6-2/TRBV6-3; size: -; D: -; DNA: TGTGCCAGCAGTTACTCGATCCGGGAGAATCAGCCCCAGCATTTT; CDR3: CASSYSIRENQPQHF
J: TRBJ1-2; V: TRBV18; size: -; D: -; DNA: TGTGCCAGCTCACCATCGATTGCAGGGCCCCTCTATGGCTACACCTTC; CDR3: CASSPSIAGPLYGYTF
J: TRBJ1-6; V: TRBV4-1; size: -; D: -; DNA: TGCGCCAGCAGCCAAGGACATCCGAGCTCCTATAATTCACCCCTCCACTTT; CDR3: CASSQGHPSSYNSPLHF
J: TRBJ2-2; V: TRBV5-1; size: -; D: TRBD2; DNA: TGCGCCAGCGGCCCCATCTTGACTAGCCCCGGGGAGCTGTTTTTT; CDR3: CASGPILTSPGELFF
J: TRBJ2-2; V: TRBV30; size: -; D: -; DNA: TGTGCCTACGGGGACACCGGGGAGCTGTTTTTT; CDR3: CAYGDTGELFF
J: TRBJ2-2; V: TRBV11-2; size: once; D: -; DNA: TGTGCCAGCAGCAACCAGGGAGGCACCGGGGAGCTGTTTTTT; CDR3: CASSNQGGTGELFF
J: TRBJ1-3; V: TRBV7-6; size: -; D: -; DNA: TGTGCCAGCAGCCCAGGACAGAACTCTGGAAACACCATATATTTT; CDR3: CASSPGQNSGNTIYF
J: TRBJ1-2; V: TRBV19; size: -; D: -; DNA: TGTGCCAGTATCGACAGCTTGAACTATGGCTACACCTTC; CDR3: CASIDSLNYGYTF
J: TRBJ1-4; V: TRBV30; size: -; D: -; DNA: TGTGCCTGGAGTGGACACTCTGAAAAACTGTTTTTT; CDR3: CAWSGHSEKLFF
J: TRBJ2-5; V: TRBV7-2; size: -; D: TRBD2; DNA: TGTGCCAGCAGCTTAGCGCAGACTAGCGGGGATGAGACCCAGTACTTC; CDR3: CASSLAQTSGDETQYF
J: TRBJ1-2; V: TRBV6-2/TRBV6-3; size: -; D: -; DNA: TGTGCCAGCAGTTACGGATCAGGGAGCTATGGCTACACCTTC; CDR3: CASSYGSGSYGYTF
J: TRBJ1-5; V: TRBV6-5; size: once; D: -; DNA: TGTGCCAGCCCACTTCTTTCCGGGAGGCAGCCCCAGCATTTT; CDR3: CASPLLSGRQPQHF
J: TRBJ2-7; V: TRBV7-2; size: -; D: -; DNA: TGTGCCAGCAGCTTAGGTCGTAAGAAATTGGCCGAGCAGTACTTC; CDR3: CASSLGRKKLAEQYF
J: TRBJ2-5; V: TRBV9; size: -; D: -; DNA: TGTGCCAGCAGCGTAGGCGGTCGGCCACAAGAGACCCAGTACTTC; CDR3: CASSVGGRPQETQYF
J: TRBJ1-5; V: TRBV19; size: -; D: TRBD1; DNA: TGTGCCAGTTGGCAGGGGGCTTATAGCAATCAGCCCCAGCATTTT; CDR3: CASWQGAYSNQPQHF
J: TRBJ2-7; V: TRBV12-3/TRBV12-4; size: -; D: -; DNA: TGTGCCAGCAGTTTAGACAGCCCCATCGAGCAGTACTTC; CDR3: CASSLDSPIEQYF
J: TRBJ1-6; V: TRBV27; size: -; D: -; DNA: TGTGCCAGCAGTTTAGGGCAGTTAATTAATTCACCCCTCCACTTT; CDR3: CASSLGQLINSPLHF
J: TRBJ1-5; V: TRBV19; size: -; D: TRBD1; DNA: TGTGCCAGTAGCCGTGACAGGGATCAGCCCCAGCATTTT; CDR3: CASSRDRDQPQHF
J: TRBJ1-2; V: TRBV5-1; size: -; D: -; DNA: TGCGCCAGAAGGACTCACCCAATCGGGGGCTACACCTTC; CDR3: CARRTHPIGGYTF
J: TRBJ1-4; V: TRBV2; size: -; D: TRBD1; DNA: TGTGCCAGCAGTGTTCTGACAGGGCTAAGTGAAAAACTGTTTTTT; CDR3: CASSVLTGLSEKLFF
J: TRBJ2-7; V: TRBV7-8; size: -; D: TRBD2; DNA: TGTGCCAGCAGCTTAGTCATCGGGGGGATCCACGAGCAGTACTTC; CDR3: CASSLVIGGIHEQYF
J: TRBJ2-7; V: TRBV11-2; size: -; D: TRBD1; DNA: TGTGCCAGCAGCGTGGACAGGGGCCGTCCCTCCTACGAGCAGTACTTC; CDR3: CASSVDRGRPSYEQYF
J: TRBJ2-1; V: TRBV18; size: -; D: TRBD2; DNA: TGTGCCAGCTCACCCCTAGGCGGGGGGCGGGATGAGCAGTTCTTC; CDR3: CASSPLGGGRDEQFF
J: TRBJ2-2; V: TRBV30; size: -; D: TRBD1; DNA: TGTGCCTGGAGGATATCGGGACAGGGAGGTACCGGGGAGCTGTTTTTT; CDR3: CAWRISGQGGTGELFF
J: TRBJ2-5; V: TRBV7-3; size: -; D: TRBD1; DNA: TGTGCCAGCAGCGCTACAGGGGGCGGCGGGGAGACCCAGTACTTC; CDR3: CASSATGGGGETQYF
J: TRBJ1-2; V: TRBV24-1; size: -; D: -; DNA: TGTGCCACCAGTGATTTAACAGTGTCTGGTGGCTACACCTTC; CDR3: CATSDLTVSGGYTF
J: TRBJ1-1; V: TRBV4-2; size: -; D: TRBD1; DNA: TGTGCCAGCAGCCCGACAGGGACCTACACTGAAGCTTTCTTT; CDR3: CASSPTGTYTEAFF
J: TRBJ2-7; V: TRBV19; size: -; D: TRBD1; DNA: TGTGCCAGTAGTTCCGGGACAGGGGGCATCTACGAGCAGTACTTC; CDR3: CASSSGTGGIYEQYF
J: TRBJ1-1; V: TRBV19; size: -; D: TRBD1; DNA: TGTGCCAGTAGAAGGGACAGTCTGAACACTGAAGCTTTCTTT; CDR3: CASRRDSLNTEAFF
J: TRBJ2-7; V: TRBV5-5; size: -; D: TRBD1; DNA: TGTGCCAGCAGCCCAGGGCCACAGGGGTACGAGCAGTACTTC; CDR3: CASSPGPQGYEQYF
J: TRBJ2-5; V: TRBV2; size: -; D: -; DNA: TGTGCCAGCAGTGCACTCCGGGGGACCCAGTACTTC; CDR3: CASSALRGTQYF
J: TRBJ2-1; V: TRBV3-1/TRBV3-2; size: -; D: -; DNA: TGTGCCAGCAGCCAAGAACCCCCCCCTAGTGACCCCGATGAGCAGTTCTTC; CDR3: CASSQEPPPSDPDEQFF
J: TRBJ2-7; V: TRBV12-3/TRBV12-4; size: -; D: -; DNA: TGTGCCAGCAGCCTCGGGACCCCCGAGCAGTACTTC; CDR3: CASSLGTPEQYF
J: TRBJ2-7; V: TRBV19; size: few; D: -; DNA: TGTGCCAGTAGTATAGATAGCAGGTCCTACGAGCAGTACTTC; CDR3: CASSIDSRSYEQYF
J: TRBJ2-6; V: TRBV10-2; size: few; D: -; DNA: TGCGCCAGCAGTGAGTCGGGCAGGACTTCTGGGGCCAACGTCCTGACTTTC; CDR3: CASSESGRTSGANVLTF
J: TRBJ1-2; V: TRBV7-2; size: -; D: -; DNA: TGTGCCAGCAGCTCTACAGGGCTTATTAACTATGGCTACACCTTC; CDR3: CASSSTGLINYGYTF